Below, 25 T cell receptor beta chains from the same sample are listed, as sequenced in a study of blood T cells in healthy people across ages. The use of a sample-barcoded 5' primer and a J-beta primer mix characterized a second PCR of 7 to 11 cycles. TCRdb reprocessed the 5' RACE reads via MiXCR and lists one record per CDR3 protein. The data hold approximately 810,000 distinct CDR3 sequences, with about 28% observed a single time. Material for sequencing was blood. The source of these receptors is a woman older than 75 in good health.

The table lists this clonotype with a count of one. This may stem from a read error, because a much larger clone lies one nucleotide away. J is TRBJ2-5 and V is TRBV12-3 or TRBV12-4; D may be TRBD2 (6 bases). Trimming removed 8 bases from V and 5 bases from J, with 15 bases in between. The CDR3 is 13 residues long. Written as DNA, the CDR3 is TGTGCCAGCGGTCTACTAGCTTCCGAGACCCAGTACTTC. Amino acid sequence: CASGLLASETQYF.

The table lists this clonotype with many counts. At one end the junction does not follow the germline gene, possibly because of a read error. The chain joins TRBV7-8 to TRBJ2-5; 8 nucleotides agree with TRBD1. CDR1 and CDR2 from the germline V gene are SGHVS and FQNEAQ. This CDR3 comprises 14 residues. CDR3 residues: CASSLDRVKESQYF. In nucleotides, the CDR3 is TGTGCCAGCAGCTTGGACAGGGTCAAAGAGTCCCAGTACTTC.

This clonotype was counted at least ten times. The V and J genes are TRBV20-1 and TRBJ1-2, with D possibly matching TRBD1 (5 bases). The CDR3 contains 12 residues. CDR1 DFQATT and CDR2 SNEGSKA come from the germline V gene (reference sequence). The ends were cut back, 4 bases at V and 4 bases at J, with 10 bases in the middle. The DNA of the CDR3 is TGCAGTGCTACGGGGCACGGCTATGGCTACACCTTC. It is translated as CSATGHGYGYTF.

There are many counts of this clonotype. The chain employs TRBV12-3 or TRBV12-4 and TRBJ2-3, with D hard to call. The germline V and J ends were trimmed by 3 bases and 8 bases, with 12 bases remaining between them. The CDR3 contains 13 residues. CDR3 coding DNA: TGTGCCAGCAGTTTCCAAGGGTCTGGTACGCAGTATTTT. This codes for CASSFQGSGTQYF.

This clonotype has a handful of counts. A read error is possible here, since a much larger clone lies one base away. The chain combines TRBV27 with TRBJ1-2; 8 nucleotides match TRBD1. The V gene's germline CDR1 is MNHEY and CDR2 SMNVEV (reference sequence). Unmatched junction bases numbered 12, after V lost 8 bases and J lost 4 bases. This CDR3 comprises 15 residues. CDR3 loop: CASGSRTGKAYGYTF. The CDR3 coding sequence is TGTGCCAGCGGTTCTCGGACAGGGAAGGCCTATGGCTACACCTTC.

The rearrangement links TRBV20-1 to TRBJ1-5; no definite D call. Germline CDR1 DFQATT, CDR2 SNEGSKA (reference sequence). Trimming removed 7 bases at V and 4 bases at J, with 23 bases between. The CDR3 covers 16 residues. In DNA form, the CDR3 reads TGCAGTGGCGCTCTCGAGGGCAGTATAGATAATCAGCCCCAGCATTTT. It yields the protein CSGALEGSIDNQPQHF.

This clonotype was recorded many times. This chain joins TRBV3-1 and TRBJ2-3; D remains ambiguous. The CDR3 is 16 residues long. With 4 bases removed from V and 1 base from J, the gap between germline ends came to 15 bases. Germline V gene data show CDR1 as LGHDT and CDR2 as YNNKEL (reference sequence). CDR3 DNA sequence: TGTGCCAGCAGCCCCCGGTGGGGTATGGGCACAGATACGCAGTATTTT. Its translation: CASSPRWGMGTDTQYF.

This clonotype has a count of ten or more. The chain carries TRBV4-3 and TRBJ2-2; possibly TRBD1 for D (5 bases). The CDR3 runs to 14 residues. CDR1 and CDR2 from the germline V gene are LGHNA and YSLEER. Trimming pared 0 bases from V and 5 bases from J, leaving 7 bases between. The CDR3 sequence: CASSQDTGTGELFF. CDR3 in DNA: TGCGCCAGCAGCCAAGATACAGGAACCGGGGAGCTGTTTTTT.

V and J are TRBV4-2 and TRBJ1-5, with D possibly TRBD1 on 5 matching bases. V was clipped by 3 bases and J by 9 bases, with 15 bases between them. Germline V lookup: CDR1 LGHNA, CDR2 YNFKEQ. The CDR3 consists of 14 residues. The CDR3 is CASSQGGGGLPQHF. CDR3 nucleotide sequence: TGTGCCAGCAGCCAGGGGGGAGGAGGGTTGCCCCAGCATTTT.

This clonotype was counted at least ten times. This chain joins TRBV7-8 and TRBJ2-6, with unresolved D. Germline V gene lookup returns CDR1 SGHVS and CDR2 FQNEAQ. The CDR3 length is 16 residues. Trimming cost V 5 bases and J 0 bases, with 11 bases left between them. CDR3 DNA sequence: TGTGCCAGCAGCGCCAGCTCCCGCTCTGGGGCCAACGTCCTGACTTTC. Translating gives CASSASSRSGANVLTF.

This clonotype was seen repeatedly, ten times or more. The CDR3 DNA sequence: TGCAGCGGGGGACGCAGGGGTCGGGAGACCCAGTACTTC. Its protein is CSGGRRGRETQYF. V gene TRBV29-1 combines with J gene TRBJ2-5, with a weak D call TRBD1 (6 bases). Trimming took off 7 bases at V and 5 bases at J, with 17 bases between the two ends. The CDR3 loop spans 13 amino acids. Looked up from germline, CDR1 is SQVTM and CDR2 is ANQGSEA.

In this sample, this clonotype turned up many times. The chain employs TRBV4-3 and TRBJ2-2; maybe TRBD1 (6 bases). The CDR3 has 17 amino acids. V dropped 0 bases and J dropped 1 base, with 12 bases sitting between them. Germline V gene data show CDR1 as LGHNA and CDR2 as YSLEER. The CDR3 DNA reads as TGCGCCAGCAGCCAAGATTTTGGCAGGGGGAACACCGGGGAGCTGTTTTTT. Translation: CASSQDFGRGNTGELFF.

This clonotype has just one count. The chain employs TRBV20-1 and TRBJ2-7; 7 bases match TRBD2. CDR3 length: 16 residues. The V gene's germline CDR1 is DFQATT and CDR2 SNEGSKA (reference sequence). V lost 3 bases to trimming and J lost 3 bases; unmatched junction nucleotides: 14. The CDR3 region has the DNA TGCAGTGCTAGCCCCCCCGGGGGAGGGAGAATCTACGAGCAGTACTTC. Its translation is CSASPPGGGRIYEQYF.

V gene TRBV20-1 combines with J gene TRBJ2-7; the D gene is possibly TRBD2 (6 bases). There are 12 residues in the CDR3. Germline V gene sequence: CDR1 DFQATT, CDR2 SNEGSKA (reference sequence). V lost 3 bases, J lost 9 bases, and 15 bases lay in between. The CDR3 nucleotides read TGCAGTGCTAGCCCCGGGGGTCCCGCGCAGTACTTC. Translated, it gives CSASPGGPAQYF.

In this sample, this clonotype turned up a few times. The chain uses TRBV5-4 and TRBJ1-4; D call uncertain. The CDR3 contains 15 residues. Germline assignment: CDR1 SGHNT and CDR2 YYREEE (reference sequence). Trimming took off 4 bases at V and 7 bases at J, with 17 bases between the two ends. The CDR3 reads CASSPIRSGSEKLFF. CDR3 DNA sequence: TGTGCCAGCAGCCCTATCCGCAGTGGTAGTGAAAAACTGTTTTTT.

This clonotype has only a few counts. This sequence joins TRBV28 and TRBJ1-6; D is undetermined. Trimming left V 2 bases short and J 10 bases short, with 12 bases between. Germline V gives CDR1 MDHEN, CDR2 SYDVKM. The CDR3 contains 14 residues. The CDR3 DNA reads TGTGCCAGCAGTTTAGAAAGGGTAGGGTCACCCCTCCACTTT. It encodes CASSLERVGSPLHF.

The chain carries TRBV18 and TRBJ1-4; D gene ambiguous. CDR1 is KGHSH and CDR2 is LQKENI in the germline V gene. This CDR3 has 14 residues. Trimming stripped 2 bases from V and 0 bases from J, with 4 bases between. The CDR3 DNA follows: TGTGCCAGCTCACCAGTAACAACTAATGAAAAACTGTTTTTT. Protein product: CASSPVTTNEKLFF.

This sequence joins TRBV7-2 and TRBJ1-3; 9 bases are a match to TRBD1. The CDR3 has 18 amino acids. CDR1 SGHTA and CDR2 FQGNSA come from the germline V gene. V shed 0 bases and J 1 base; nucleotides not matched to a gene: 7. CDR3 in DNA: TGTGCCAGCAGCTTAGCGGCCGGCGGGACAGGGTCTGGAAACACCATATATTTT. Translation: CASSLAAGGTGSGNTIYF.

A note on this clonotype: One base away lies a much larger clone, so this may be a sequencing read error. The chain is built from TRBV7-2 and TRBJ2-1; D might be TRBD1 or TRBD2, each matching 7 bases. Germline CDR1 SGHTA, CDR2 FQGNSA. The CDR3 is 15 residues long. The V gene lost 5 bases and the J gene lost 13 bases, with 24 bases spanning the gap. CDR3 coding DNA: TGTGCCAGCAGCCCGCAGGGGGGGGCTCAACAGACCCAGTTCTTC. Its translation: CASSPQGGAQQTQFF. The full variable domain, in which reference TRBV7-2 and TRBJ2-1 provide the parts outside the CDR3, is GAGVSQSPSNKVTEKGKDVELRCDPISGHTALYWYRQSLGQGLEFLIYFQGNSAPDKSGLPSDRFSAERTGGSVSTLTIQRTQQEDSAVYLCASSPQGGAQQTQFFGPGTRLTVL.

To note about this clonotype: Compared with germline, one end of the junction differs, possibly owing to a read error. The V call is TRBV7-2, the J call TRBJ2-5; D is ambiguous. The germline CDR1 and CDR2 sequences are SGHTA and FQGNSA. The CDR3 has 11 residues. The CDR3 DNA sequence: TGTGTCAGCAGCCCTGGAGAGACCCAGTACTTC. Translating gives CVSSPGETQYF. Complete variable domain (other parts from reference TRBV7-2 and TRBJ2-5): GAGVSQSPSNKVTEKGKDVELRCDPISGHTALYWYRQSLGQGLEFLIYFQGNSAPDKSGLPSDRFSAERTGGSVSTLTIQRTQQEDSAVYLCVSSPGETQYFGPGTRLLVL.

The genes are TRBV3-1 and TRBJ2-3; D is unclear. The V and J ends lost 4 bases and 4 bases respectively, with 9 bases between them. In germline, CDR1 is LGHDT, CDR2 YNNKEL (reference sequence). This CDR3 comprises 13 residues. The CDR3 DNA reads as TGTGCCAGCAGCCCAGTCTACGCAGATACGCAGTATTTT. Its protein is CASSPVYADTQYF.

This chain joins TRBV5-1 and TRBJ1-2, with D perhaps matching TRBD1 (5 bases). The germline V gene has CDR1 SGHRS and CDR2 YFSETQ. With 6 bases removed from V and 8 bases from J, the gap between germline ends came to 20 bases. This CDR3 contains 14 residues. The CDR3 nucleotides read TGCGCCAGCACCACCGACCGACAGAGGAACGGCTACACCTTC. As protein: CASTTDRQRNGYTF.

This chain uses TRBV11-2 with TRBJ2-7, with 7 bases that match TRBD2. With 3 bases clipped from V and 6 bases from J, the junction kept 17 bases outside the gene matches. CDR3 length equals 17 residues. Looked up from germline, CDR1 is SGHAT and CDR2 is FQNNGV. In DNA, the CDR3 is TGTGCCAGCAGCTTCCGTCTAGGCGGGGAGGGACGGGTCGAGCAGTACTTC. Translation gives CASSFRLGGEGRVEQYF.

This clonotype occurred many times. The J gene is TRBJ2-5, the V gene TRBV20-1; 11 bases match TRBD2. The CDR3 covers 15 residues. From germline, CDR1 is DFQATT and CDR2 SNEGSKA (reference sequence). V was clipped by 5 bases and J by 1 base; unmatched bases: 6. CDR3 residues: CSAQSGLAVQETQYF. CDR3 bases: TGCAGTGCTCAGTCGGGACTAGCGGTCCAAGAGACCCAGTACTTC.

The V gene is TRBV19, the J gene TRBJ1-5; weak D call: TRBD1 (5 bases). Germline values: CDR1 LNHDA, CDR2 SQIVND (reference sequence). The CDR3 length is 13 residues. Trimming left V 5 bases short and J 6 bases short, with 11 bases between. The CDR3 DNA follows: TGTGCCAGTAGTGGGGAACAGGTTCAGCCCCAGCATTTT. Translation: CASSGEQVQPQHF.